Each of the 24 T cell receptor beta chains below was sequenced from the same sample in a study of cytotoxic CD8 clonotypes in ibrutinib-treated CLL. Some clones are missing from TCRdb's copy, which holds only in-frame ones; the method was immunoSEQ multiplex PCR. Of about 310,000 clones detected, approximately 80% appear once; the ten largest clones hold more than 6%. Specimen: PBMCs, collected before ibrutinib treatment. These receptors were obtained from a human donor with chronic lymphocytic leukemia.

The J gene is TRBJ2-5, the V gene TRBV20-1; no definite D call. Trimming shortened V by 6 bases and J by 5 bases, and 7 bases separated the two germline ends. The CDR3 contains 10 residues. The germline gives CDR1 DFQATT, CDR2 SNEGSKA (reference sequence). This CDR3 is CSAGWETQYF. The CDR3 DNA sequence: TGCAGTGCCGGATGGGAGACCCAGTACTTC.

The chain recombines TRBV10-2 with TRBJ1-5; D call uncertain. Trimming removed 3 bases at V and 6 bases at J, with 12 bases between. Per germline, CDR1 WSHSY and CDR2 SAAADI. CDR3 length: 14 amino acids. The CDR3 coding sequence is TGCGCCAGCAGTGAAGAGGGTCGGCTTCAGCCCCAGCATTTT. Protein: CASSEEGRLQPQHF.

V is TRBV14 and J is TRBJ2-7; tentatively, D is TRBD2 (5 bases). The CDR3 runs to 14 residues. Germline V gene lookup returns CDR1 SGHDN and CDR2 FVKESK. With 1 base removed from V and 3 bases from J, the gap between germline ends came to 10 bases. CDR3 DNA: TGTGCCAGCAGCCAAGCACAGCGGAACTACGAGCAGTACTTC. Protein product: CASSQAQRNYEQYF.

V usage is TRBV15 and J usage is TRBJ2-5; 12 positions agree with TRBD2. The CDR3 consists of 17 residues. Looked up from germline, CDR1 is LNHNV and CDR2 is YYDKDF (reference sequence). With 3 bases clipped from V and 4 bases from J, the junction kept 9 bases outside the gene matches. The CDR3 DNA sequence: TGTGCCACCAGCAGCCGACTAGCGGGAGTTCCGGGAGAGACCCAGTACTTC. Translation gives CATSSRLAGVPGETQYF.

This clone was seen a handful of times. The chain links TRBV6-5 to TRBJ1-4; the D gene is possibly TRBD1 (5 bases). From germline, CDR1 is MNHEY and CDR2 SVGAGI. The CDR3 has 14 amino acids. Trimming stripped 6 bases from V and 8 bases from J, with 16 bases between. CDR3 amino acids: CASRRGAVGEKLFF. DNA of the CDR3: TGTGCCAGCAGACGTGGGGCGGTGGGAGAAAAACTGTTTTTT.

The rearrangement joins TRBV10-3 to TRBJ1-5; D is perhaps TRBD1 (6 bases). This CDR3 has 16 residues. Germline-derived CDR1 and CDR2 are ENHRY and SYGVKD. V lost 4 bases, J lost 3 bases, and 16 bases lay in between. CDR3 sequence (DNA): TGTGCCATCAGTGCCTCGTCAACAGGGAACAATCAGCCCCAGCATTTT. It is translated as CAISASSTGNNQPQHF.

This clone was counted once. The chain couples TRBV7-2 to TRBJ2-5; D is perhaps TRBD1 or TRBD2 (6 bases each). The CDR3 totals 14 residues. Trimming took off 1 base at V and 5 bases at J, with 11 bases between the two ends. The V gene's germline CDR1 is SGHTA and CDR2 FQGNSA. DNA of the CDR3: TGTGCCAGCAGCTTAGTGGGGGGCTGGGAGACCCAGTACTTC. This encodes CASSLVGGWETQYF.

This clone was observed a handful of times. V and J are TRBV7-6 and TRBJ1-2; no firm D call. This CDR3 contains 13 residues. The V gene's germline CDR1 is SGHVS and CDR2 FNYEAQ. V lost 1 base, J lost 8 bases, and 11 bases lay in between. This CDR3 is CASSLGEGQGYTF. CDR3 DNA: TGTGCCAGCAGCTTAGGAGAGGGTCAGGGCTACACCTTC.

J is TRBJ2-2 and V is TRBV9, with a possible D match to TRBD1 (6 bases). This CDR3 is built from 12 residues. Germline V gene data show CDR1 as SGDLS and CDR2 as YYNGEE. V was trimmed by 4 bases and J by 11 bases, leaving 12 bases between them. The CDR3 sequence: CASSLGHTELFF. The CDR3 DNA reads TGTGCCAGCAGCCTGGGACACACTGAGCTGTTTTTT.

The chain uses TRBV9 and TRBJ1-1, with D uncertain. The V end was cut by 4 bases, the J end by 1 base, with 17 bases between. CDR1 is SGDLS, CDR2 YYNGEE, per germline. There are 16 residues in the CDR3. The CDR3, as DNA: TGTGCCAGCAGCCCAAGACTAGGGAGGGAGAACACTGAAGCTTTCTTT. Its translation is CASSPRLGRENTEAFF.

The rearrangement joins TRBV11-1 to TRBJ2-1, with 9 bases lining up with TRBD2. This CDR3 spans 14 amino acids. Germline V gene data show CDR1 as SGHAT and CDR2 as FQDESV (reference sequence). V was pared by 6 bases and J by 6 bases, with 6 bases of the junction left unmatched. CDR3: CASSRTSDRNEQFF. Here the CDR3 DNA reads TGTGCCAGCAGTAGGACTAGCGATCGCAATGAGCAGTTCTTC.

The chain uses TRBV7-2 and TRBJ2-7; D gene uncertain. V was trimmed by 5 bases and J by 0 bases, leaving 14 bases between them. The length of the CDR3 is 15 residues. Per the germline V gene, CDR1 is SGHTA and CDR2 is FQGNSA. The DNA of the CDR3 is TGTGCCAGCAGCCGTGCGGCCTTAAGCTCCTACGAGCAGTACTTC. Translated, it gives CASSRAALSSYEQYF.

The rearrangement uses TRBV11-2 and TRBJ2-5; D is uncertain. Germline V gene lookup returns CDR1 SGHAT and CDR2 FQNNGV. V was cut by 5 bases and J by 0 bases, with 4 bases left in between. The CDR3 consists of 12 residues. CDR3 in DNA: TGTGCCAGCAGCCCATACCAAGAGACCCAGTACTTC. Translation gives CASSPYQETQYF.

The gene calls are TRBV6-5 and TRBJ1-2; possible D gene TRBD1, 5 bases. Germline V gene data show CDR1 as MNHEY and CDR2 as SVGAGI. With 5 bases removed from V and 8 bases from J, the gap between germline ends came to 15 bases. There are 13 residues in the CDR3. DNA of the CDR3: TGTGCCAGCAGTATATCAGGGACGGTGGGCTACACCTTC. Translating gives CASSISGTVGYTF.

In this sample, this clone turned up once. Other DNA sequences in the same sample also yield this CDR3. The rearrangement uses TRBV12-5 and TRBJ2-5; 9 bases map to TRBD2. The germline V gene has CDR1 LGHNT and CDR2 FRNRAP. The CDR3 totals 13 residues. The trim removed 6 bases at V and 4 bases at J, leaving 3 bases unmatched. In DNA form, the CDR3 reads TGTGCTAGTGGACTAGCGGGTAGAGAGACCCAGTACTTC. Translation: CASGLAGRETQYF.

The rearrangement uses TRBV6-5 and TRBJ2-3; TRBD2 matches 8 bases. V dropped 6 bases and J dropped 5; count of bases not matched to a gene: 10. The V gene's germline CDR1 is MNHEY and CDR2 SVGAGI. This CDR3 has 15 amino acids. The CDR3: CASRQLAVSGDTQYF. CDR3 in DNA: TGTGCCAGCAGACAACTAGCGGTGTCCGGAGATACGCAGTATTTT.

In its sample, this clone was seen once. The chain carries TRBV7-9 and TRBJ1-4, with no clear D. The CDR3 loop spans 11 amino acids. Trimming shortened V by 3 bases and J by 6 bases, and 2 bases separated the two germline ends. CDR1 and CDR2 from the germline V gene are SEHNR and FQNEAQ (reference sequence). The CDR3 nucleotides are TGTGCCAGCAGCTTTTATGAAAAACTGTTTTTT. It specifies CASSFYEKLFF.

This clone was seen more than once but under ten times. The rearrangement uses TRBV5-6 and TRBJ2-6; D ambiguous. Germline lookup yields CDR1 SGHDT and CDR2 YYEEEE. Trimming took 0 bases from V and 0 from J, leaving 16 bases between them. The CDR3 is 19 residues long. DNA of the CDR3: TGTGCCAGCAGCTTGGCCGAACAGTACAGATTCTCTGGGGCCAACGTCCTGACTTTC. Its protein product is CASSLAEQYRFSGANVLTF.

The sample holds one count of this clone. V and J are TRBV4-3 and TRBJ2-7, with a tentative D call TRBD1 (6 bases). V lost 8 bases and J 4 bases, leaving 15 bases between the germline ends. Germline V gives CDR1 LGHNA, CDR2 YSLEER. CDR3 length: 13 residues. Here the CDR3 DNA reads TGCGCCAGCGCACAGGGTTTGTTGTACGAGCAGTACTTC. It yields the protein CASAQGLLYEQYF.

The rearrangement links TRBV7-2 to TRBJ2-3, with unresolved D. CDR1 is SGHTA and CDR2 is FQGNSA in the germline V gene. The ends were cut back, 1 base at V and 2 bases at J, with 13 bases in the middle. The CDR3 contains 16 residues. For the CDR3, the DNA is TGTGCCAGCAGCTTAGGTAGAGCCTTATTCACAGATACGCAGTATTTT. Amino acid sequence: CASSLGRALFTDTQYF.

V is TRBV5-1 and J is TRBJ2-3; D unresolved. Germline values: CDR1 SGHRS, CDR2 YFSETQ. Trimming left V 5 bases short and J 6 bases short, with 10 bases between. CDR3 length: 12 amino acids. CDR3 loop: CASSWTLDTQYF. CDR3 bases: TGCGCCAGCAGTTGGACCCTCGATACGCAGTATTTT.

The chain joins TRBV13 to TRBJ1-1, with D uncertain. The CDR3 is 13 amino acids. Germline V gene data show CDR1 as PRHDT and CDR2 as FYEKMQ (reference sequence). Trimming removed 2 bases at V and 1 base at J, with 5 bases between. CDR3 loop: CASSLPGNTEAFF. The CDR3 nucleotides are TGTGCCAGCAGCTTACCAGGGAACACTGAAGCTTTCTTT.

The chain's CDR3 is CASRRQGPGVAQYF. The CDR3, as DNA: TGTGCCAGCAGACGACAGGGGCCCGGGGTGGCCCAGTACTTC. The rearrangement links TRBV5-4 to TRBJ2-5; 8 positions match TRBD1. This CDR3 spans 14 amino acids. Trimming took 5 bases from V and 9 from J; bases not matched to a gene: 12. Germline CDR1 SGHNT, CDR2 YYREEE (reference sequence).

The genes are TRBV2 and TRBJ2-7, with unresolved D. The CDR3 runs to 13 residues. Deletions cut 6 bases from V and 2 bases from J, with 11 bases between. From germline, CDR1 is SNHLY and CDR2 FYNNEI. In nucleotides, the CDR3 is TGTGCCAGCAGGGCATCGGCTACCTACGAGCAGTACTTC. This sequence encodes CASRASATYEQYF. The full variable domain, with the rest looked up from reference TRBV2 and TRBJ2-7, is EPEVTQTPSHQVTQMGQEVILRCVPISNHLYFYWYRQILGQKVEFLVSFYNNEISEKSEIFDDQFSVERPDGSNFTLKIRSTKLEDSAMYFCASRASATYEQYFGPGTRLTVT.